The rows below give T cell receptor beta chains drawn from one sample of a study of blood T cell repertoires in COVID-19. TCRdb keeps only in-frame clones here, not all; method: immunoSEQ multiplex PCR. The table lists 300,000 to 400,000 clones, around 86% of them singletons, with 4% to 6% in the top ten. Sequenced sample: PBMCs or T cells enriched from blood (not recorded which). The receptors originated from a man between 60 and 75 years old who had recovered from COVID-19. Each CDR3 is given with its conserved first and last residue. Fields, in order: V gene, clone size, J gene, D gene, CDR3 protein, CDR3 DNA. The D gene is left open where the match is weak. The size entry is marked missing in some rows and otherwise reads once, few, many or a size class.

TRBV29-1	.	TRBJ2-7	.	CSVARSSSYEQYF	TGCAGCGTTGCACGGTCGAGCTCCTACGAGCAGTACTTC
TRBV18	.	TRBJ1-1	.	CASSSGQNTEAFF	TGTGCCAGCTCGTCGGGACAGAACACTGAAGCTTTCTTT
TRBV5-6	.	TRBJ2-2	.	CASSFSGFANTGELFF	TGTGCCAGCAGCTTTAGCGGTTTCGCGAACACCGGGGAGCTGTTTTTT
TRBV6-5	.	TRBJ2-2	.	CASSYSRYTGELFF	TGTGCCAGCAGTTACTCTCGGTACACCGGGGAGCTGTTTTTT
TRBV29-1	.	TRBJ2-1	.	CSVEGGRTNEQFF	TGCAGCGTTGAGGGTGGGAGAACCAATGAGCAGTTCTTC
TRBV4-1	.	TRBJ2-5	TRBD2	CASSQVAGGPGETQYF	TGCGCCAGCAGCCAAGTAGCGGGAGGGCCGGGAGAGACCCAGTACTTC
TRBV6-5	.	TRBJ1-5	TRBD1	CASSTGVTGDQPQHF	TGTGCCAGCAGCACAGGGGTTACTGGGGATCAGCCCCAGCATTTT
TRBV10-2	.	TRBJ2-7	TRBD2	CASSVGTSLLASYEQYF	TGCGCCAGCAGTGTGGGGACTAGCCTATTAGCCTCCTACGAGCAGTACTTC
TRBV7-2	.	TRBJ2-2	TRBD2	CASSFRLAGGRSELFF	TGTGCCAGCAGCTTCAGACTAGCGGGAGGGAGGTCGGAGCTGTTTTTT
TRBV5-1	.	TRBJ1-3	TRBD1	CASSPGQGGSGNTIYF	TGCGCCAGCAGCCCAGGACAGGGCGGCTCTGGAAACACCATATATTTT
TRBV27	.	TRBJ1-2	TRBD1	CASSERGQGARDRGYTF	TGTGCCAGCAGTGAGAGGGGACAGGGGGCAAGAGATCGGGGCTACACCTTC
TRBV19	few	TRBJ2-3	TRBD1	CASSIETSGGSTQYF	TGTGCCAGTAGTATTGAGACCTCAGGGGGCAGTACGCAGTATTTT
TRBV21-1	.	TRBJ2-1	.	CASSKVGTSAQDEQFF	TGTGCCAGCAGCAAAGTGGGGACTAGCGCTCAAGATGAGCAGTTCTTC
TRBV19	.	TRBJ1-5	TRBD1	CASSTDRGNQPQHF	TGTGCCAGTAGTACGGACAGGGGCAATCAGCCCCAGCATTTT
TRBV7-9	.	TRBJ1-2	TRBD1	CASSDRDSYGYTF	TGTGCCAGCAGCGACCGGGACAGCTATGGCTACACCTTC
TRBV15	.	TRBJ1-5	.	CATSRDVSSYNQPQHF	TGTGCCACCAGCAGAGACGTTAGCAGCTACAATCAGCCCCAGCATTTT
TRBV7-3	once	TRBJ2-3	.	CASSFGGPTADTQYF	TGTGCCAGCAGCTTCGGGGGTCCAACTGCAGATACGCAGTATTTT
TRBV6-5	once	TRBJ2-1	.	CASSFDLNPYNEQFF	TGTGCCAGCAGCTTTGACTTAAACCCATACAATGAGCAGTTCTTC
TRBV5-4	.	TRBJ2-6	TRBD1	CASSGDRAGIPNSGANVLTF	TGTGCCAGCAGCGGGGACAGGGCGGGAATCCCCAACTCTGGGGCCAACGTCCTGACTTTC
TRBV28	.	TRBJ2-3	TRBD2	CASKYTSGSTDTQYF	TGTGCCAGCAAATATACTAGCGGGAGCACAGATACGCAGTATTTT
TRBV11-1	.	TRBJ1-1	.	CASSQPGGGGNTEAFF	TGTGCCAGCAGTCAGCCCGGGGGTGGAGGGAACACTGAAGCTTTCTTT
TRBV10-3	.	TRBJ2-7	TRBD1	CASGQESYEQYF	TGTGCCTCTGGACAGGAATCCTACGAGCAGTACTTC
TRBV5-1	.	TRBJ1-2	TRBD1	CASSAGTGGGYTF	TGCGCCAGCAGCGCCGGGACAGGGGGTGGCTACACCTTC
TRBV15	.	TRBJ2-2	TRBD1	CATSGQGRTGELFF	TGTGCCACCAGCGGACAGGGCCGCACCGGGGAGCTGTTTTTT
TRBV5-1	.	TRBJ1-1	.	CASSYSNTEAFF	TGCGCCAGCAGCTACAGTAACACTGAAGCTTTCTTT